This T cell receptor beta chain was sequenced in a study of cytomegalovirus exposure and HLA in healthy donors. On the study more broadly: Later, an analysis reported that the 120 or so validation repertoires had used the same platform as the approximately 720 first-cohort repertoires.

The method was immunoSEQ multiplex PCR; TCRdb's version includes in-frame clones alone and lacks a portion of them. The sample lists 180,000 or so clones, 86% occurring once. The donors were in the roughly 120-subject validation cohort, distinct from the roughly 700-subject first cohort. Study-wide findings and caveats: Reported performance of the classifier showed diagnosis of cytomegalovirus status with high specificity and sensitivity. In vitro checks showed that a few CMV-associated chains really do target CMV antigens.

Germline CDR1 and CDR2: MGHRA and YSYEKL. This CDR3 has 17 amino acids. J lost 7 bases, V lost 1 base, and 13 bases had no gene match. This clone came up once. What it recognizes is unknown. This TCR came from a man aged 25 to 45 in good health and CMV-seropositive. The rearrangement uses TRBV4-1 and TRBJ2-7, with 10 bases that match TRBD2. What was sequenced was PBMCs. The CDR3 coding sequence is TGCGCCAGCAGCCAAGCAACCCAGGGTAGCGGGAGGCGGGAGCAGTACTTC. This gives the protein CASSQATQGSGRREQYF.